Below, 20 T cell receptor beta chains from the same sample are listed, as sequenced in a study of T cell responses to AZD1222 COVID-19 vaccine. This table comes from immunoSEQ multiplex PCR, and its TCRdb copy is limited to in-frame clones, with some not included. The sample has 200,000 or so clones, 90% to 95% seen once. The sample here was peripheral blood, taken 28 days after the second AZD1222 dose. These receptors were taken from an adult who received the AZD1222 COVID-19 vaccine.

The chain couples TRBV27 to TRBJ2-6, with unresolved D. The V end lost 5 bases, the J end lost 4 bases, and 18 bases lay between the germline ends. Germline V CDR1 and CDR2: MNHEY, SMNVEV (reference sequence). This CDR3 contains 17 residues. CDR3 in DNA: TGTGCCAGCAGTACCCGGGCCCGCTCGGCCGGGGCCAACGTCCTGACTTTC. Amino acid sequence: CASSTRARSAGANVLTF.

The table lists this clone with a few counts. The chain combines TRBV6-5 with TRBJ2-6; D not certain. CDR1 is MNHEY and CDR2 is SVGAGI in the germline V gene. CDR3 size: 15 residues. V gave up 8 bases and J gave up 0 bases, with 11 bases separating them. The CDR3 DNA is TGTGCCAGCGCCACGCCTAGCTCTGGGGCCAACGTCCTGACTTTC. The encoded protein is CASATPSSGANVLTF.

The chain carries TRBV18 and TRBJ1-6, with 7 bases fitting TRBD1. The V and J ends lost 0 bases and 6 bases, in that order; junction bases with no gene match: 2. CDR3 length: 15 amino acids. Germline loops: CDR1 KGHSH, CDR2 LQKENI. CDR3 protein: CASSPPGTANSPLHF. DNA of the CDR3: TGTGCCAGCTCACCACCCGGGACAGCTAATTCACCCCTCCACTTT.

The V and J genes are TRBV28 and TRBJ2-7; D remains unclear. From germline, CDR1 is MDHEN and CDR2 SYDVKM. The CDR3 has 13 amino acids. The ends were cut back, 6 bases at V and 2 bases at J, with 11 bases in the middle. The CDR3 DNA follows: TGTGCCAGCAGGGCCTCCCCCCCCTACGAGCAGTACTTC. Protein product: CASRASPPYEQYF.

The chain links TRBV5-3 to TRBJ1-2; D unresolved. TRBV5-3 is classed as an ORF, of uncertain function. Trimming shortened V by 0 bases and J by 9 bases, and 18 bases separated the two germline ends. The CDR3 loop spans 15 amino acids. The DNA for the CDR3 is TGTGCCAGAAGCTTGGTTCGGTCAGGCGAAAGTTGCTACACCTTC. Translation: CARSLVRSGESCYTF.

This clone appeared a single time. The chain has TRBV18 and TRBJ1-1; a possible D gene is TRBD1 (6 bases). This CDR3 spans 13 amino acids. The ends were cut back, 3 bases at V and 8 bases at J, with 13 bases in the middle. The germline V gene encodes CDR1 KGHSH and CDR2 LQKENI. CDR3 loop: CASSPPGQQEAFF. In DNA, the CDR3 is TGTGCCAGCTCACCCCCCGGACAGCAGGAAGCTTTCTTT.

The rearrangement links TRBV15 to TRBJ2-1; a possible D gene is TRBD1 (6 bases). The CDR3 contains 13 residues. Germline loops: CDR1 LNHNV, CDR2 YYDKDF (reference sequence). V lost 0 bases and J lost 8, with 8 bases in between. The chain's CDR3 is CATSRDSGDEQFF. Written as DNA, the CDR3 is TGTGCCACCAGCAGAGATTCAGGGGATGAGCAGTTCTTC.

This chain connects TRBV7-2 to TRBJ1-2; the D gene is possibly TRBD1 (5 bases). The germline CDR1 and CDR2 sequences are SGHTA and FQGNSA. This CDR3 comprises 15 residues. V was pared by 5 bases and J by 4 bases, with 17 bases between. The chain's CDR3 is CASSPTMAGPYGYTF. The CDR3 DNA is TGTGCCAGCAGCCCCACCATGGCGGGGCCCTATGGCTACACCTTC.

The gene calls are TRBV9 and TRBJ2-1; D not resolved. Trimming cost V 2 bases and J 0 bases, with 9 bases left between them. This CDR3 spans 15 amino acids. The germline V gene encodes CDR1 SGDLS and CDR2 YYNGEE. In DNA form, the CDR3 reads TGTGCCAGCAGCGTTAACCCCCTCTCCTACAATGAGCAGTTCTTC. Amino acids: CASSVNPLSYNEQFF.

This clone was counted a single time. The rearrangement links TRBV7-3 to TRBJ2-7; D is ambiguous. In germline, CDR1 is SGHTA, CDR2 FQGTGA. V dropped 1 base and J dropped 4 bases, with 20 bases sitting between them. The CDR3 is 17 amino acids. In nucleotides, the CDR3 is TGTGCCAGCAGCTTAAGAACGTGGTCTTACGGTTGGTACGAGCAGTACTTC. Amino acid sequence: CASSLRTWSYGWYEQYF.

The chain employs TRBV5-5 and TRBJ2-5; TRBD2 might be the D (5 bases). The germline gives CDR1 SGHKS, CDR2 YYEKEE (reference sequence). There are 16 residues in the CDR3. The V end lost 0 bases, the J end lost 5 bases, and 17 bases lay between the germline ends. The CDR3: CASSLAPPNGKETQYF. The CDR3 coding sequence is TGTGCCAGCAGCTTGGCCCCGCCAAACGGGAAGGAGACCCAGTACTTC. Supplemented by reference TRBV5-5 and TRBJ2-5, the full variable domain reads DAGVTQSPTHLIKTRGQQVTLRCSPISGHKSVSWYQQVLGQGPQFIFQYYEKEERGRGNFPDRFSARQFPNYSSELNVNALLLGDSALYLCASSLAPPNGKETQYFGPGTRLLVL.

J is TRBJ1-2 and V is TRBV19, with 11 bases fitting TRBD1. CDR1 is LNHDA and CDR2 is SQIVND in the germline V gene (reference sequence). Trimming cost V 5 bases and J 6 bases; bases outside gene matches: 8. The CDR3 loop spans 15 amino acids. CDR3 sequence (DNA): TGTGCCAGTAGTCCTCTTGGGACAGGGGGAGATGGCTACACCTTC. Its protein product is CASSPLGTGGDGYTF. Drawing the rest from reference TRBV19 and TRBJ1-2, the complete variable domain is DGGITQSPKYLFRKEGQNVTLSCEQNLNHDAMYWYRQDPGQGLRLIYYSQIVNDFQKGDIAEGYSVSREKKESFPLTVTSAQKNPTAFYLCASSPLGTGGDGYTFGSGTRLTVV.

CDR3 sequence (DNA): TGTGCCAGCAGCGGACAGGGACAGGCGGCACCCAATGAGCAGTTCTTC. It translates to CASSGQGQAAPNEQFF. The chain employs TRBV7-9 and TRBJ2-1; 8 positions match TRBD1. The CDR3 length is 16 residues. V trimming: 5 bases; J trimming: 6 bases; junction bases outside the gene matches: 12. Germline CDR1 and CDR2: SEHNR and FQNEAQ (reference sequence).

The chain recombines TRBV7-8 with TRBJ1-5, with a weak D call TRBD1 (6 bases). CDR3 length: 16 residues. CDR1 is SGHVS, CDR2 FQNEAQ, per germline. The germline V and J ends were trimmed by 4 bases and 4 bases, with 17 bases remaining between them. In DNA, the CDR3 is TGTGCCAGCAGCTCCCCATGGGGGGCAAGGAATCAGCCCCAGCATTTT. As protein: CASSSPWGARNQPQHF.

This chain connects TRBV29-1 to TRBJ1-2; D unresolved. Germline V gives CDR1 SQVTM, CDR2 ANQGSEA. The CDR3 has 12 residues. Trimming left V 3 bases short and J 8 bases short, with 13 bases between. The CDR3 sequence is CSVEEPGRGYTF. CDR3 nucleotide sequence: TGCAGCGTTGAGGAGCCGGGAAGAGGCTACACCTTC.

V usage is TRBV10-3 and J usage is TRBJ1-1; no clear D gene. Germline V gene sequence: CDR1 ENHRY, CDR2 SYGVKD. Trimming took 8 bases from V and 1 from J, leaving 11 bases between them. The length of the CDR3 is 13 residues. The CDR3 protein is CAIPVPQNTEAFF. For the CDR3, the DNA is TGTGCCATCCCCGTACCGCAGAACACTGAAGCTTTCTTT.

This chain connects TRBV6-8 to TRBJ1-6; 7 bases match TRBD1. V was pared by 5 bases and J by 7 bases, with 5 bases of the junction left unmatched. The CDR3 loop spans 14 amino acids. Germline CDR1 is MNHGY and CDR2 is SAAAGT. The CDR3 loop is CASSAGQRNSPLHF. CDR3 DNA sequence: TGTGCCAGCAGTGCGGGACAGCGGAATTCACCCCTCCACTTT.

V is TRBV6-5 and J is TRBJ1-6, with 11 bases matching TRBD1. V shed 3 bases and J 10 bases; nucleotides not matched to a gene: 2. CDR3 length: 14 residues. CDR1 and CDR2 (germline): MNHEY, SVGAGI. Here the CDR3 reads CASSYRTGGSPLHF. DNA for the CDR3: TGTGCCAGCAGTTATAGGACAGGGGGCTCACCCCTCCACTTT.

The chain has TRBV6-5 and TRBJ2-3; D might be TRBD2 (7 bases). V lost 7 bases and J lost 0, with 11 bases in between. CDR3 length: 14 amino acids. Germline V gene lookup returns CDR1 MNHEY and CDR2 SVGAGI. For the CDR3, the DNA is TGTGCCAGCATGCGGGGGCAGAGCACAGATACGCAGTATTTT. Encoded protein: CASMRGQSTDTQYF.

This clone showed up just a few times. The V call is TRBV28, the J call TRBJ1-6, with D unclear. Germline-derived CDR1 and CDR2 are MDHEN and SYDVKM. V dropped 5 bases and J dropped 13 bases, with 18 bases sitting between them. This CDR3 region has 14 residues. CDR3 nucleotide sequence: TGTGCCAGCAGTACACACAAAGATGGTTCTCCCCTCCACTTT. The encoded protein is CASSTHKDGSPLHF.